Below are 32 T cell receptor beta chains sequenced from a single sample in a study of blood T cell repertoires in COVID-19. Generated by immunoSEQ multiplex PCR, the TCRdb table keeps only in-frame clones and is missing some. This table holds some 37,000 clones, 80% to 90% found once. The sequenced sample consisted of peripheral blood. The receptors stem from a woman in her 70s with acute or convalescent COVID-19.

The rearrangement uses TRBV7-9 and TRBJ2-3; D possibly corresponds to TRBD1 (6 bases). Germline loops: CDR1 SEHNR, CDR2 FQNEAQ (reference sequence). This CDR3 spans 17 amino acids. Trimming shortened V by 5 bases and J by 0 bases, and 18 bases separated the two germline ends. The CDR3 here is CASSHVPQGHSTDTQYF. CDR3 bases: TGTGCCAGCAGCCATGTCCCCCAGGGGCACAGCACAGATACGCAGTATTTT.

The CDR3 protein is CASSQTAVSTDTQYF. CDR3 sequence (DNA): TGTGCCAGCAGCCAAACAGCGGTGAGCACAGATACGCAGTATTTT. This chain uses TRBV14 with TRBJ2-3; TRBD2 might be the D (5 bases). The CDR3 loop spans 15 amino acids. Germline CDR1 SGHDN, CDR2 FVKESK. V was clipped by 2 bases and J by 0 bases, with 9 bases between them.

CDR3 sequence: CASSQGLGLQETQYF. The CDR3 DNA follows: TGCGCCAGCAGCCAAGGTCTGGGGCTGCAAGAGACCCAGTACTTC. This chain connects TRBV4-3 to TRBJ2-5, with D maybe TRBD1 (5 bases). Germline CDR1 and CDR2: LGHNA and YSLEER. This CDR3 contains 15 residues. The ends were cut back, 1 base at V and 2 bases at J, with 11 bases in the middle.

CDR3 in amino acids: CASSALFRGGGTDTQYF. In DNA, the CDR3 is TGTGCCAGCAGCGCCCTTTTTAGGGGCGGGGGAACAGATACGCAGTATTTT. The chain carries TRBV11-3 and TRBJ2-3, with 7 bases aligning to TRBD2. The CDR3 consists of 17 residues. The J segment lost 3 bases and the V segment lost 5 bases, leaving 14 bases of the junction unmatched. The V gene's germline CDR1 is SGHNT and CDR2 YENEEA.

The gene calls are TRBV7-6 and TRBJ2-1, with 11 bases aligning to TRBD2. The CDR3 length is 16 residues. Germline V gene lookup returns CDR1 SGHVS and CDR2 FNYEAQ. J gave up 4 bases and V 4 bases, and 6 bases lay outside the gene matches. CDR3 nucleotide sequence: TGTGCCAGCAGCTCCACCGTAGCGGGGGGGTACAATGAGCAGTTCTTC. The encoded protein is CASSSTVAGGYNEQFF.

The V and J genes are TRBV5-1 and TRBJ2-3; 7 bases are shared with TRBD1. In germline, CDR1 is SGHRS, CDR2 YFSETQ. The CDR3 totals 15 residues. The V segment lost 3 bases and the J segment 1 base; nucleotides outside the gene matches: 5. Here the CDR3 DNA reads TGCGCCAGCAGCTCCGGGACAGTAGGCACAGATACGCAGTATTTT. This encodes CASSSGTVGTDTQYF.

The sample holds one count of this clone. This sequence joins TRBV24-1 and TRBJ2-1; the D is unclear. Per germline, CDR1 KGHDR and CDR2 SFDVKD. The CDR3 sequence is 13 residues long. Trimming removed 5 bases at V and 0 bases at J, with 4 bases between. The CDR3 sequence is CATSVYSYNEQFF. CDR3 bases: TGTGCCACCAGTGTATACTCCTACAATGAGCAGTTCTTC.

V gene TRBV7-2 combines with J gene TRBJ1-3, with a weak D call TRBD1 (6 bases). V was trimmed by 4 bases and J by 2 bases, leaving 12 bases between them. The CDR3 is made up of 15 amino acids. Germline CDR1 SGHTA, CDR2 FQGNSA. DNA of the CDR3: TGTGCCAGCAGCTATAACGCAGGGGCTGGAAACACCATATATTTT. It is translated as CASSYNAGAGNTIYF.

J is TRBJ2-1 and V is TRBV29-1; 7 nucleotides line up with TRBD1. The CDR3 runs to 15 residues. Germline V gene lookup returns CDR1 SQVTM and CDR2 ANQGSEA. V lost 0 bases, J lost 6 bases, and 8 bases stayed unmatched. The CDR3 DNA reads as TGCAGCGTTGAAGAAAGGGGACAGCCCTCCAATGAGCAGTTCTTC. It codes for CSVEERGQPSNEQFF.

The J gene is TRBJ1-2, the V gene TRBV11-2; D perhaps matches TRBD1 (6 bases). The germline gives CDR1 SGHAT, CDR2 FQNNGV. This CDR3 comprises 12 residues. The germline V and J ends were trimmed by 3 bases and 6 bases, with 8 bases remaining between them. CDR3 amino acids: CASSFEGDGYTF. In DNA form, the CDR3 reads TGTGCCAGCAGCTTTGAGGGGGATGGCTACACCTTC.

The chain combines TRBV5-1 with TRBJ1-1; maybe TRBD1 (5 bases). This CDR3 spans 15 amino acids. Germline V gene data show CDR1 as SGHRS and CDR2 as YFSETQ. Deletions cut 8 bases from V and 1 base from J, with 18 bases between. CDR3 sequence (DNA): TGCGCCAGAATGGGCCCGGGGGACCCGAACACTGAAGCTTTCTTT. Translated, it gives CARMGPGDPNTEAFF.

The rearrangement links TRBV28 to TRBJ1-1; TRBD1 matches 9 bases. CDR1 is MDHEN, CDR2 SYDVKM, per germline. This CDR3 is 16 amino acids long. The junction had 10 bases not matched to a gene; V was cut back by 5 bases and J by 3 bases. CDR3: CASSLGTGNADTEAFF. Here the CDR3 DNA reads TGTGCCAGCAGTCTCGGGACAGGGAACGCGGACACTGAAGCTTTCTTT.

The chain carries TRBV27 and TRBJ2-3; D gene unclear. The CDR3 sequence is 16 residues long. The ends were cut back, 2 bases at V and 6 bases at J, with 18 bases in the middle. The germline CDR1 and CDR2 sequences are MNHEY and SMNVEV (reference sequence). CDR3 sequence reads: CASSLDLAGSADTQYF. In DNA, the CDR3 is TGTGCCAGCAGTTTAGACTTGGCCGGATCGGCGGATACGCAGTATTTT.

This clone was seen a handful of times. The chain combines TRBV18 with TRBJ2-2; 9 bases agree with TRBD1. This CDR3 has 19 amino acids. Per the germline V gene, CDR1 is KGHSH and CDR2 is LQKENI. The J segment lost 2 bases and the V segment lost 1 base, leaving 11 bases of the junction unmatched. The CDR3 loop is CASSPRAGTGPLNTGELFF. DNA for the CDR3: TGTGCCAGCTCACCACGGGCCGGGACAGGGCCCTTAAACACCGGGGAGCTGTTTTTT.

This clone was seen only once. V and J are TRBV12-3 or TRBV12-4 and TRBJ2-1, with 14 bases fitting TRBD2. CDR3 length equals 13 residues. Trimming cost V 11 bases and J 9 bases; bases outside gene matches: 6. CDR3 nucleotides: TGTGCCGGGACTAGCGGGAGACTGGGTGAGCAGTTCTTC. Encoded protein: CAGTSGRLGEQFF.

DNA of the CDR3: TGTGCCAGCAGTAGAAAAGATAGCAATCAGCCCCAGCATTTT. Protein: CASSRKDSNQPQHF. V usage is TRBV3-1 (or the pseudogene TRBV3-2) and J usage is TRBJ1-5, with D hard to call. CDR1 and CDR2 from the germline V gene are LGHDT and YNNKEL (reference sequence). V was trimmed by 6 bases and J by 0 bases, leaving 9 bases between them. The CDR3 sequence is 14 residues long.

The chain couples TRBV7-8 to TRBJ1-4; the match to TRBD1 covers 9 bases. This CDR3 spans 16 amino acids. V lost 1 base, J lost 8 bases, and 8 bases stayed unmatched. The germline CDR1 and CDR2 sequences are SGHVS and FQNEAQ. The CDR3 protein is CASSLGGGQGAEKLFF. The CDR3 nucleotides are TGTGCCAGCAGCTTAGGCGGGGGACAGGGAGCCGAAAAACTGTTTTTT.

This chain joins TRBV5-1 and TRBJ2-3; tentative D call: TRBD2 (6 bases). Trimming removed 2 bases at V and 0 bases at J, with 16 bases between. The CDR3 is 17 residues long. The germline V gene encodes CDR1 SGHRS and CDR2 YFSETQ. This CDR3 is CASSFFLASGSTDTQYF. CDR3 bases: TGCGCCAGCAGCTTCTTTCTAGCGTCCGGTAGCACAGATACGCAGTATTTT.

The genes are TRBV12-5 and TRBJ2-1, with TRBD2 as a possible D gene (6 bases). This CDR3 is built from 12 residues. V lost 11 bases to trimming and J lost 8 bases, with 16 bases between them. Germline assignment: CDR1 LGHNT and CDR2 FRNRAP. DNA for the CDR3: TGTGCTTCTCGGGCGGAGGGTGATGAGCAGTTCTTC. It is translated as CASRAEGDEQFF.

The chain has TRBV7-6 and TRBJ2-2, with 9 bases matching TRBD2. CDR1 and CDR2 from the germline V gene are SGHVS and FNYEAQ. This CDR3 has 19 amino acids. The V and J ends lost 7 bases and 5 bases, in that order; junction bases with no gene match: 20. The CDR3 DNA follows: TGTGCCAGCAAAACGGAGCCGGGATTAGCGGGGGAGTATACCGGGGAGCTGTTTTTT. It is translated as CASKTEPGLAGEYTGELFF.

This chain links TRBV28 with TRBJ2-1; 10 bases are a match to TRBD2. V trimming: 7 bases; J trimming: 10 bases; junction bases outside the gene matches: 10. Germline lookup yields CDR1 MDHEN and CDR2 SYDVKM. The CDR3 sequence is 14 residues long. The CDR3 bases are TGTGCCAGCAACCAGCGGGGGGGCCTCTGGGAGCAGTTCTTC. Its protein is CASNQRGGLWEQFF.

The chain employs TRBV7-6 and TRBJ2-3; 11 nucleotides agree with TRBD2. CDR3 length: 14 amino acids. Trimming took 5 bases from V and 5 from J; bases not matched to a gene: 3. CDR1 and CDR2 from the germline V gene are SGHVS and FNYEAQ. CDR3 amino acids: CASSPGTSGDTQYF. In DNA form, the CDR3 reads TGTGCCAGCAGCCCCGGGACTAGCGGAGATACGCAGTATTTT. Complete variable domain (other parts from reference TRBV7-6 and TRBJ2-3): GAGVSQSPRYKVTKRGQDVALRCDPISGHVSLYWYRQALGQGPEFLTYFNYEAQQDKSGLPNDRFSAERPEGSISTLTIQRTEQRDSAMYRCASSPGTSGDTQYFGPGTRLTVL.

The chain combines TRBV28 with TRBJ1-1; D not resolved. V lost 6 bases and J 7 bases, leaving 12 bases between the germline ends. Looked up from germline, CDR1 is MDHEN and CDR2 is SYDVKM. CDR3 size: 12 residues. The CDR3 region is CASSQREFEAFF. Written as DNA, the CDR3 is TGTGCCAGCAGCCAGAGGGAGTTTGAAGCTTTCTTT.

This chain links TRBV7-9 with TRBJ1-2; 10 nucleotides agree with TRBD1. Germline V CDR1 and CDR2: SEHNR, FQNEAQ (reference sequence). After removal of 7 bases from V and 3 bases from J, the junction contained 8 bases not matched to a gene. There are 15 residues in the CDR3. The CDR3 spells CASNHPDRGDYGYTF. Here the CDR3 DNA reads TGTGCCAGCAACCACCCGGACAGGGGGGACTATGGCTACACCTTC. The entire variable domain, with the rest obtained from reference TRBV7-9 and TRBJ1-2, is as follows: DTGVSQNPRHKITKRGQNVTFRCDPISEHNRLYWYRQTLGQGPEFLTYFQNEAQLEKSRLLSDRFSAERPKGSFSTLEIQRTEQGDSAMYLCASNHPDRGDYGYTFGSGTRLTVV.

V is TRBV9 and J is TRBJ2-5; no reliable D call. The CDR3 contains 13 residues. Trimming removed 5 bases from V and 3 bases from J, with 11 bases in between. In germline, CDR1 is SGDLS, CDR2 YYNGEE. The CDR3, as DNA: TGTGCCAGCAGTGGTAGTTTGAAAGAGACCCAGTACTTC. Translating gives CASSGSLKETQYF. Combining the CDR3 with reference TRBV9 and TRBJ2-5 gives the whole variable domain DSGVTQTPKHLITATGQRVTLRCSPRSGDLSVYWYQQSLDQGLQFLIQYYNGEERAKGNILERFSAQQFPDLHSELNLSSLELGDSALYFCASSGSLKETQYFGPGTRLLVL.

This clone was seen once. V is TRBV5-4 and J is TRBJ2-6, with 7 bases matching TRBD1. Germline V gene sequence: CDR1 SGHNT, CDR2 YYREEE (reference sequence). CDR3 length: 18 amino acids. J lost 0 bases, V lost 0 bases, and 6 bases had no gene match. CDR3 region: CASSLDRGRTSGANVLTF. CDR3 nucleotides: TGTGCCAGCAGCTTGGACAGGGGAAGGACCTCTGGGGCCAACGTCCTGACTTTC.

The J gene is TRBJ1-6, the V gene TRBV28, with 9 positions matching TRBD1. V shed 6 bases, J shed 4 bases, and the junction held 1 base outside the gene matches. This CDR3 region has 14 residues. The germline V gene encodes CDR1 MDHEN and CDR2 SYDVKM. CDR3 amino acids: CASRTGGYNSPLHF. The CDR3 coding sequence is TGTGCCAGCAGGACAGGGGGTTATAATTCACCCCTCCACTTT.

V gene TRBV6-5 combines with J gene TRBJ1-4, with 11 bases fitting TRBD1. Germline CDR1 is MNHEY and CDR2 is SVGAGI. The CDR3 sequence is 14 residues long. The trim removed 7 bases at V and 7 bases at J, leaving 5 bases unmatched. The CDR3 loop is CASIPDRGREKLFF. The CDR3, as DNA: TGTGCCAGCATCCCGGACAGGGGGCGTGAAAAACTGTTTTTT.

This clone was seen more than once but under ten times. The chain recombines TRBV19 with TRBJ1-5, with D perhaps TRBD1 (5 bases). CDR1 LNHDA and CDR2 SQIVND come from the germline V gene (reference sequence). This CDR3 spans 17 amino acids. Trimming removed 1 base from V and 2 bases from J, with 15 bases in between. The CDR3 coding sequence is TGTGCCAGTAGTATAGTTACAGGTCCTTTGGGCAATCAGCCCCAGCATTTT. It specifies CASSIVTGPLGNQPQHF.

The chain links TRBV9 to TRBJ2-2; 9 bases are shared with TRBD1. Germline V gene data show CDR1 as SGDLS and CDR2 as YYNGEE. The CDR3 has 16 amino acids. The trim removed 3 bases at V and 5 bases at J, leaving 8 bases unmatched. The CDR3 is CASSAPGQGQTGELFF. DNA for the CDR3: TGTGCCAGCAGCGCACCGGGACAGGGCCAAACCGGGGAGCTGTTTTTT.

The chain joins TRBV2 to TRBJ1-1; TRBD1 might be the D (5 bases). The V end lost 6 bases, the J end lost 4 bases, and 12 bases lay between the germline ends. The CDR3 runs 13 residues. Germline V lookup: CDR1 SNHLY, CDR2 FYNNEI. The CDR3 DNA sequence: TGTGCCAGCAGCATGCAAGGGGTCACTGAAGCTTTCTTT. Translation: CASSMQGVTEAFF. Full variable domain (remainder filled in from reference TRBV2 and TRBJ1-1): EPEVTQTPSHQVTQMGQEVILRCVPISNHLYFYWYRQILGQKVEFLVSFYNNEISEKSEIFDDQFSVERPDGSNFTLKIRSTKLEDSAMYFCASSMQGVTEAFFGQGTRLTVV.

V is TRBV10-3 and J is TRBJ2-1; 7 bases are shared with TRBD1. The V segment lost 4 bases and the J segment 5 bases; nucleotides outside the gene matches: 2. The CDR3 spans 13 residues. CDR1 is ENHRY and CDR2 is SYGVKD in the germline V gene. CDR3 coding DNA: TGTGCCATCAGTGGGCAGGGGGACAATGAGCAGTTCTTC. Residues: CAISGQGDNEQFF.